The clone carrying this TCR beta chain was picked up a small number of times. The read terminates 3 residues ahead of where the CDR3 ends, so the germline J gene completes it. The CDR3 runs to 15 residues. Germline CDR1 GTSNPN, CDR2 SVGIG (reference sequence). The data originate from a study of T cell clonality in common variable immunodeficiency. Here immunoSEQ multiplex PCR was the method, and the copy in TCRdb shows in-frame clones only, minus some. The sample is made up of 50,000 to 65,000 clones, none counted only once. This receptor was obtained from a person aged 18 to 75 in good health. Sequenced material: peripheral blood mononuclear cells. This chain uses TRBV30 with TRBJ2-4; 9 nucleotides agree with TRBD1. CDR3 DNA, as far as it was read: TGTGCCTGGAGTCCCTACAGGGGGCCTAACTATGGT. It specifies CAWSPYRGPNYG. The full-length CDR3 reads as CAWSPYRGPNYGQYF.